One sample yielded the 9 T cell receptor beta chains listed below, sequenced in a study of read filtering for tumor transcriptome and immune sequencing. This library used 300 to 450 ng RNA and molecular barcoded adaptors spanning alpha/delta and beta/gamma chains. MiXCR, applied by TCRdb to the reads, yields one record per CDR3 protein. In the table there are about 63,000 distinct CDR3 sequences, approximately 15% of which are singletons. Sequenced input: a population of CD138-negative cells sorted from bone marrow. All receptors come from a donor aged 40 or older with multiple myeloma.

As for this clonotype: This may be a read error, as it is one base from a much larger clone. The chain couples TRBV7-2 to TRBJ1-2, with D possibly matching TRBD1 (5 bases). CDR3 length: 16 residues. Germline CDR1 reads SGHTA; CDR2 reads FQGNSA. The CDR3 is CASSFPGNDANCGYTF. CDR3 nucleotides: TGTGCCAGCAGCTTTCCAGGGAATGACGCTAACTGTGGCTACACCTTC.

This clonotype was detected only a few times. This sequence joins TRBV12-5 and TRBJ2-1; 10 bases are a match to TRBD2. J lost 0 bases, V lost 1 base, and 3 bases had no gene match. Germline loops: CDR1 LGHNT, CDR2 FRNRAP. CDR3 length: 17 residues. CDR3 in DNA: TGTGCTAGTGGTTTGGCCTTAGCGGGAGGCTCCTACAATGAGCAGTTCTTC. This sequence encodes CASGLALAGGSYNEQFF.

This clonotype was detected many times. The CDR3 reads CASSLGHEQYF. The CDR3 coding sequence is TGTGCCAGCAGTTTGGGCCACGAGCAGTACTTC. The rearrangement joins TRBV27 to TRBJ2-7; D unclear. The CDR3 sequence is 11 residues long. Trimming cost V 3 bases and J 5 bases, with 5 bases left between them. Germline V CDR1 and CDR2: MNHEY, SMNVEV (reference sequence).

This clonotype was seen many times. This rearrangement joins TRBV19 to TRBJ1-5; 12 bases fit TRBD1. Germline CDR1 and CDR2: LNHDA and SQIVND (reference sequence). Trimming cost V 3 bases and J 6 bases; bases outside gene matches: 6. This CDR3 spans 16 amino acids. CDR3 sequence: CASSIPGQGARQPQHF. The CDR3 nucleotides are TGTGCCAGTAGTATTCCGGGACAGGGGGCGCGTCAGCCCCAGCATTTT.

This clonotype was seen repeatedly, ten times or more. The rearrangement joins TRBV20-1 to TRBJ2-4; no clear D. CDR1 and CDR2 (germline): DFQATT, SNEGSKA (reference sequence). V lost 2 bases to trimming and J lost 0 bases, with 20 bases between them. This CDR3 region has 18 residues. The CDR3 loop reads CSARSPPGSQLAKNIQYF. CDR3 nucleotide sequence: TGCAGTGCTAGAAGCCCCCCAGGTAGTCAATTAGCCAAAAACATTCAGTACTTC.

This clonotype was seen repeatedly, ten times or more. This rearrangement joins TRBV7-9 to TRBJ2-7; D not certain. Trimming pared 0 bases from V and 3 bases from J, leaving 6 bases between. Germline V gives CDR1 SEHNR, CDR2 FQNEAQ (reference sequence). There are 13 residues in the CDR3. The CDR3 loop reads CASSLASVYEQYF. CDR3 nucleotide sequence: TGTGCCAGCAGCTTAGCGTCAGTCTACGAGCAGTACTTC.

In this sample, this clonotype turned up many times. The chain uses TRBV5-1 and TRBJ1-5, with a possible D match to TRBD1 (6 bases). The germline gives CDR1 SGHRS, CDR2 YFSETQ. This CDR3 comprises 15 residues. V lost 0 bases and J lost 4, with 11 bases in between. The CDR3 here is CASSLEGTQNQPQHF. Written as DNA, the CDR3 is TGCGCCAGCAGCTTGGAGGGGACACAAAATCAGCCCCAGCATTTT.

This clonotype was found a few times. The rearrangement links TRBV20-1 to TRBJ2-1; no definite D call. V dropped 6 bases and J dropped 7 bases, with 25 bases sitting between them. This CDR3 contains 16 residues. The germline V gene has CDR1 DFQATT and CDR2 SNEGSKA (reference sequence). This CDR3 reads CSAKRWTVPGSNEQFF. The CDR3 DNA sequence: TGCAGTGCGAAGAGATGGACGGTTCCAGGTAGTAATGAGCAGTTCTTC.

This rearrangement joins TRBV20-1 to TRBJ2-7, with TRBD1 matching over 10 bases. The V segment lost 6 bases and the J segment 5 bases; nucleotides outside the gene matches: 7. This CDR3 has 13 amino acids. Per germline, CDR1 DFQATT and CDR2 SNEGSKA (reference sequence). CDR3 residues: CSAEDRGGNEQYF. The CDR3 region has the DNA TGCAGTGCCGAGGACAGGGGGGGGAACGAGCAGTACTTC.